Listed below are T cell receptor beta chains from one sample, sequenced in a study of T cell responses to AZD1222 COVID-19 vaccine. Clones were sequenced by immunoSEQ multiplex PCR, and TCRdb holds only the in-frame ones, with some missing. The sample consists of 120,000 to 150,000 clones, about 87% of them appearing once. This material consisted of peripheral blood, taken on day 0 of AZD1222 vaccination. These receptors were collected from an adult in good health. The CDR3 runs from the conserved cysteine through the conserved F or W. Each record gives: D gene, J gene, V gene, clone size, CDR3 protein, CDR3 DNA. The D gene is left open where the match is weak. Size is stated for part of the rows, as once, few or many counts, or as a class when the clone is expanded.

. | TRBJ2-5 | TRBV7-9 | . | CASSLSQDQYF | TGTGCCAGCAGCTTATCCCAGGACCAGTACTTC
. | TRBJ1-5 | TRBV19 | once | CASSINGDQPQHF | TGTGCCAGTAGTATTAACGGGGATCAGCCCCAGCATTTT
. | TRBJ1-1 | TRBV19 | . | CATSVEGGAEAFF | TGTGCCACCTCCGTAGAAGGTGGGGCTGAAGCTTTCTTT
. | TRBJ2-2 | TRBV11-2 | . | CASSLSDSTGELFF | TGTGCCAGCAGCTTATCTGATAGCACCGGGGAGCTGTTTTTT
. | TRBJ1-2 | TRBV27 | . | CASSRGANYGYTF | TGTGCCAGCAGTCGAGGAGCTAACTATGGCTACACCTTC
. | TRBJ1-2 | TRBV28 | . | CASSQGNYGYTF | TGTGCCAGCAGTCAGGGCAACTATGGCTACACCTTC
. | TRBJ1-4 | TRBV18 | once | CASSPTTGPNEKLFF | TGTGCCAGCTCACCTACGACAGGACCGAATGAAAAACTGTTTTTT
. | TRBJ2-7 | TRBV2 | few | CASSVFYEQYF | TGTGCCAGCAGCGTCTTCTACGAGCAGTACTTC
. | TRBJ2-7 | TRBV7-8 | . | CASSPTAYGGEQYF | TGTGCCAGCAGCCCCACAGCTTATGGGGGCGAGCAGTACTTC
TRBD1 | TRBJ1-5 | TRBV3-1/TRBV3-2 | . | CASTQGVGNNQPQHF | TGTGCCAGCACCCAGGGGGTAGGTAACAATCAGCCCCAGCATTTT
TRBD2 | TRBJ2-5 | TRBV7-6 | . | CASSPRTSGVETQYF | TGTGCCAGCAGCCCCCGGACTAGCGGGGTGGAGACCCAGTACTTC
TRBD1 | TRBJ1-2 | TRBV6-6 | . | CASSYRQGLSGYTF | TGTGCCAGCAGTTACAGACAGGGCTTATCTGGCTACACCTTC
. | TRBJ2-5 | TRBV18 | . | CASSPQQGDQETQYF | TGTGCCAGCTCACCACAGCAGGGAGACCAAGAGACCCAGTACTTC
. | TRBJ1-5 | TRBV5-6 | . | CASSLRGHSNQPQHF | TGTGCCAGCAGCTTAAGGGGACATAGCAATCAGCCCCAGCATTTT
. | TRBJ1-1 | TRBV10-2 | . | CASRMQGGNTEAFF | TGCGCCAGCAGAATGCAGGGAGGGAACACTGAAGCTTTCTTT
. | TRBJ1-2 | TRBV5-1 | . | CASSLVVGRGYTF | TGCGCCAGCAGCTTGGTTGTTGGCCGGGGCTACACCTTC
. | TRBJ1-2 | TRBV10-3 | . | CAISERVDYGYTF | TGTGCCATCAGTGAACGGGTGGACTATGGCTACACCTTC
. | TRBJ1-4 | TRBV6-5 | . | CASSYLNRAEKLFF | TGTGCCAGCAGTTACTTAAACAGGGCGGAAAAACTGTTTTTT
. | TRBJ1-3 | TRBV30 | . | CAWSTPGVGNTIYF | TGTGCCTGGAGTACACCAGGAGTTGGAAACACCATATATTTT
. | TRBJ2-7 | TRBV7-2 | few | CASSLVASDEQYF | TGTGCCAGCAGCTTAGTGGCGTCGGACGAGCAGTACTTC
TRBD1 | TRBJ1-2 | TRBV7-9 | . | CASSPGTGQIMIYGYTF | TGTGCCAGCAGTCCCGGGACAGGGCAGATCATGATCTATGGCTACACCTTC
. | TRBJ1-3 | TRBV7-8 | . | CASSLATGLSGNTIYF | TGTGCCAGCAGCTTAGCCACGGGTCTCTCTGGAAACACCATATATTTT
. | TRBJ2-5 | TRBV12-3/TRBV12-4 | . | CASSPQETQYF | TGTGCCAGCAGTCCCCAAGAGACCCAGTACTTC
. | TRBJ1-5 | TRBV6-2/TRBV6-3 | . | CASSFLQGASNQPQHF | TGTGCCAGCAGTTTCCTACAGGGCGCCAGCAATCAGCCCCAGCATTTT
. | TRBJ1-5 | TRBV28 | . | CASSPSRPEAPQHF | TGTGCCAGCAGCCCCTCCCGACCCGAGGCGCCCCAGCATTTT
. | TRBJ1-1 | TRBV6-2/TRBV6-3 | . | CASSYSTHLGAEAFF | TGTGCCAGCAGTTACTCTACCCACTTGGGGGCTGAAGCTTTCTTT
TRBD1 | TRBJ1-5 | TRBV2 | . | CASSAGQVDQPQHF | TGTGCCAGCAGTGCGGGACAGGTAGATCAGCCCCAGCATTTT
. | TRBJ2-3 | TRBV5-4 | . | CASRGRNTQYF | TGTGCCAGCAGGGGGCGTAATACGCAGTATTTT
. | TRBJ2-1 | TRBV18 | . | CASSPKGTSYNEQFF | TGTGCCAGCTCACCGAAAGGGACCTCCTACAATGAGCAGTTCTTC
. | TRBJ1-4 | TRBV6-5 | few | CASSWGGATNEKLFF | TGTGCCAGCAGTTGGGGCGGAGCAACTAATGAAAAACTGTTTTTT
TRBD1 | TRBJ2-3 | TRBV9 | . | CASSVEGQGTDTQYF | TGTGCCAGCAGCGTAGAAGGACAGGGCACAGATACGCAGTATTTT
. | TRBJ1-5 | TRBV28 | once | CATRTSNQPQHF | TGTGCCACCCGGACGAGCAATCAGCCCCAGCATTTT
TRBD1 | TRBJ1-2 | TRBV2 | . | CASLWRTGGDGYTF | TGTGCCAGCTTGTGGAGGACAGGGGGCGATGGCTACACCTTC
. | TRBJ2-7 | TRBV28 | . | CASTFRARAIYEQYF | TGTGCCAGCACCTTCAGGGCCAGGGCCATCTACGAGCAGTACTTC
. | TRBJ2-3 | TRBV5-1 | . | CASRTGGTDTQYF | TGCGCCAGCAGGACTGGAGGCACAGATACGCAGTATTTT
. | TRBJ2-7 | TRBV6-5 | . | CASSWGQGSLREQYF | TGTGCCAGCAGTTGGGGGCAGGGGAGCCTACGAGAGCAGTACTTC
. | TRBJ2-7 | TRBV6-5 | . | CASSYSFPGGGYGQYF | TGTGCCAGCAGTTACTCGTTTCCAGGGGGAGGGTACGGGCAGTACTTC
. | TRBJ1-6 | TRBV7-3 | . | CASSLTDRGSPLHF | TGTGCCAGCAGCTTAACGGACAGAGGTTCACCCCTCCACTTT
TRBD1 | TRBJ1-5 | TRBV30 | . | CAWSADRGYWPQHF | TGTGCCTGGAGTGCAGACAGGGGGTATTGGCCCCAGCATTTT
TRBD2 | TRBJ2-1 | TRBV5-1 | . | CASSLAGTSGGNNGGEQFF | TGCGCCAGCAGCTTGGCCGGGACTAGCGGGGGAAATAACGGGGGTGAGCAGTTCTTC
. | TRBJ2-7 | TRBV2 | . | CASSSSGGVHEQYF | TGTGCCAGCTCAAGTTCGGGCGGGGTCCACGAGCAGTACTTC
. | TRBJ2-7 | TRBV28 | . | CASSVGEEQYF | TGTGCCAGCAGCGTTGGTGAGGAGCAGTACTTC
. | TRBJ2-7 | TRBV5-1 | . | CASSYSLGEQYF | TGCGCCAGCAGTTACAGCTTGGGAGAGCAGTACTTC